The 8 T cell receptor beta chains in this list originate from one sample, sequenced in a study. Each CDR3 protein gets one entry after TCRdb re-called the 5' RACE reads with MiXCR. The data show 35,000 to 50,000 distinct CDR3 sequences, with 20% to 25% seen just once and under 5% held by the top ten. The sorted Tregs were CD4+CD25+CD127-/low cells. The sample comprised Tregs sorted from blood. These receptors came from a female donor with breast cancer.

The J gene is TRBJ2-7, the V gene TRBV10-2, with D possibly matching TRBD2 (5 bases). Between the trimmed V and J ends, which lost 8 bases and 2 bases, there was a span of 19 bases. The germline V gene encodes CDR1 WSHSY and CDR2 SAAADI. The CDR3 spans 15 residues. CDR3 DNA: TGCGCCAGCGGGAACCAGAGGGCGGTCCCCTACGAGCAGTACTTC. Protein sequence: CASGNQRAVPYEQYF.

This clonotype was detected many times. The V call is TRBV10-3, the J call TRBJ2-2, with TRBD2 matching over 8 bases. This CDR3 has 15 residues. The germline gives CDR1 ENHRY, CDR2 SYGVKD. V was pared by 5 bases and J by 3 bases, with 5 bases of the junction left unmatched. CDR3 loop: CAISPAGEDTGELFF. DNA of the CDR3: TGTGCCATCAGTCCAGCGGGAGAGGACACCGGGGAGCTGTTTTTT.

The CDR3, as DNA: TGTGCCAGCAGTTTATCCATCTCTGGAAACACCATATATTTT. This encodes CASSLSISGNTIYF. The chain uses TRBV27 and TRBJ1-3; D is ambiguous. There are 14 residues in the CDR3. V shed 0 bases and J shed 0 bases, with 3 bases lying between them. The germline gives CDR1 MNHEY, CDR2 SMNVEV (reference sequence).

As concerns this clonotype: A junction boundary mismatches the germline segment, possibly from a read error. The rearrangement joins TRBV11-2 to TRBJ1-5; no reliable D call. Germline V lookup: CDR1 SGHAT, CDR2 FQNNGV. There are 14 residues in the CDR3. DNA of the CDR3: TGTACCAGCAGCTTACCTGGGAGCAATCAGCCCCAGCATTTT. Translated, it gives CTSSLPGSNQPQHF.

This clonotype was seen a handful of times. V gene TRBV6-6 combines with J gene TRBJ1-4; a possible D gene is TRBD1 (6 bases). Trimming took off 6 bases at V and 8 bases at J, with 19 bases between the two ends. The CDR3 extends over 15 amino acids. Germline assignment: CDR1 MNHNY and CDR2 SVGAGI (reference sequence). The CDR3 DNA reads TGTGCCAGCAGACCACTTAAAGGGGGGGACGAAAAACTGTTTTTT. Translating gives CASRPLKGGDEKLFF.

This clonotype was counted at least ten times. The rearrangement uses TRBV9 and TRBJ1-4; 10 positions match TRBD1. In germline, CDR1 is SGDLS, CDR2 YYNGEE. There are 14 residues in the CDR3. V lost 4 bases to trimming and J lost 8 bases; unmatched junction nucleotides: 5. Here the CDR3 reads CASSTGQGGEKLFF. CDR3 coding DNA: TGTGCCAGCAGCACAGGACAGGGGGGCGAAAAACTGTTTTTT.

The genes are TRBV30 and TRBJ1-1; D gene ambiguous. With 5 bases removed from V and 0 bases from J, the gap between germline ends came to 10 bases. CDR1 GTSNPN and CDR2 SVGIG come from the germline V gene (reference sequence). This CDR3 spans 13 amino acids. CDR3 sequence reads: CAWAYILNTEAFF. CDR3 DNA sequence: TGTGCCTGGGCGTACATACTGAACACTGAAGCTTTCTTT.

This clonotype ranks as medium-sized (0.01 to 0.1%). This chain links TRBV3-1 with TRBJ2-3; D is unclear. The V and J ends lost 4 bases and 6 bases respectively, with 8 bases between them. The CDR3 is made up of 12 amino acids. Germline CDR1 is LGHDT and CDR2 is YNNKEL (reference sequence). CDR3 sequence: CASSLRSDTQYF. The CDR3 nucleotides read TGTGCCAGCAGCCTCCGTTCGGATACGCAGTATTTT.